This is a list of T cell receptor beta chains from one sample in a study of blood T cell repertoires in COVID-19. Only in-frame clones appear in the TCRdb table, and some are missing; sequencing was by immunoSEQ multiplex PCR. The sample yields under 200,000 clones, approximately 84% seen once. The specimen sequenced was PBMCs or T cells enriched from blood (not recorded which). These receptors were obtained from a man in his forties or fifties who had recovered from COVID-19. Each CDR3 is given with its conserved first and last residue. A D gene is named only where the DNA matches it firmly. Clone size is stated in some rows and not others, as once, few, many or a class when expanded.

D	size	V	length	J	CDR3	DNA
TRBD1	once	TRBV25-1	15	TRBJ1-5	CASRQGPAGGQPQHF	TGTGCCAGCCGACAGGGACCCGCGGGCGGGCAGCCCCAGCATTTT
.	.	TRBV10-3	12	TRBJ2-7	CAIRTDSYEQYF	TGTGCCATAAGGACAGATTCCTACGAGCAGTACTTC
.	.	TRBV19	13	TRBJ1-1	CASNALPGTEAFF	TGTGCCAGTAACGCCTTACCGGGGACTGAAGCTTTCTTT
.	.	TRBV30	11	TRBJ1-1	CAWSQGGTAFF	TGTGCCTGGAGCCAGGGCGGTACTGCTTTCTTT
TRBD1	.	TRBV7-9	14	TRBJ2-2	CASSWTGQGGELFF	TGTGCCAGCAGCTGGACAGGGCAGGGCGGGGAGCTGTTTTTT
.	.	TRBV4-3	14	TRBJ2-2	CASSQDRGTGELFF	TGCGCCAGCAGCCAAGATAGGGGCACCGGGGAGCTGTTTTTT
TRBD1	.	TRBV5-1	15	TRBJ1-1	CASSLGQGADTEAFF	TGCGCCAGCAGCTTGGGACAGGGGGCGGACACTGAAGCTTTCTTT
TRBD1	.	TRBV2	14	TRBJ1-5	CASSERQGPQPQHF	TGTGCCAGCAGTGAGAGACAGGGCCCTCAGCCCCAGCATTTT
.	.	TRBV6-5	15	TRBJ1-4	CASGWLGGVGEKLFF	TGTGCCAGCGGATGGCTGGGAGGGGTGGGAGAAAAACTGTTTTTT
.	.	TRBV5-6	15	TRBJ2-7	CASSLVGHLSYEQYF	TGTGCCAGCAGCTTGGTTGGACACCTCTCCTACGAGCAGTACTTC
.	.	TRBV6-4	14	TRBJ2-2	CASREAWNTGELFF	TGTGCCAGCAGAGAGGCGTGGAACACCGGGGAGCTGTTTTTT
TRBD1	.	TRBV7-9	17	TRBJ2-5	CASSNQPPGQPQETQYF	TGTGCCAGCAGCAACCAACCCCCGGGACAGCCCCAAGAGACCCAGTACTTC
TRBD1	.	TRBV30	21	TRBJ1-3	CAWSVRSTFGTGALSGNTIYF	TGTGCCTGGAGTGTACGGAGTACCTTCGGGACAGGGGCTCTCTCTGGAAACACCATATATTTT
TRBD1	.	TRBV6-5	15	TRBJ1-6	CASSIGQGSRSPLHF	TGTGCCAGCAGTATAGGACAGGGGTCTCGGTCACCCCTCCACTTT
.	.	TRBV19	14	TRBJ1-3	CASSTGGSGNTIYF	TGTGCCAGTAGTACCGGGGGCTCTGGAAACACCATATATTTT
.	few	TRBV30	12	TRBJ1-2	CAWKELDYGYTF	TGTGCCTGGAAAGAGTTGGACTATGGCTACACCTTC
TRBD1	once	TRBV5-3	14	TRBJ1-1	CARSSGTGGTEAFF	TGTGCCAGAAGCTCCGGGACAGGAGGGACTGAAGCTTTCTTT
.	once	TRBV3-1/TRBV3-2	15	TRBJ2-7	CASSPRGSNSYEQYF	TGTGCCAGCAGCCCCCGGGGGTCTAACTCCTACGAGCAGTACTTC
TRBD1	few	TRBV7-2	15	TRBJ1-5	CASSTQGQGIQPQHF	TGTGCCAGCAGCACCCAGGGACAGGGGATTCAGCCCCAGCATTTT
.	.	TRBV18	16	TRBJ2-4	CASSPHGPQSGDIQYF	TGTGCCAGCTCACCACACGGGCCCCAGTCAGGGGACATTCAGTACTTC
.	.	TRBV18	17	TRBJ1-2	CASSPRASERRNYGYTF	TGTGCCAGCTCACCGAGGGCCAGCGAAAGACGGAACTATGGCTACACCTTC
.	.	TRBV12-3/TRBV12-4	13	TRBJ1-2	CASSQGPGGGYTF	TGTGCCAGCAGTCAGGGCCCGGGGGGTGGCTACACCTTC
.	once	TRBV18	15	TRBJ1-6	CASSPRAGEGSPLHF	TGTGCCAGCTCACCGCGAGCGGGGGAAGGCTCACCCCTCCACTTT
TRBD1	.	TRBV27	16	TRBJ1-6	CASSLRTGGRNSPLHF	TGTGCCAGCAGTTTACGGACAGGTGGGAGAAATTCACCCCTCCACTTT
TRBD1	.	TRBV19	16	TRBJ1-6	CASRGTGGSYNSPLHF	TGTGCCAGTAGAGGGACAGGGGGTAGTTATAATTCACCCCTCCACTTT
TRBD2	.	TRBV3-1/TRBV3-2	13	TRBJ2-3	CASSPRGADTQYF	TGTGCCAGCAGCCCCCGGGGGGCAGATACGCAGTATTTT
.	.	TRBV18	15	TRBJ1-2	CASSPQDRGKGGYTF	TGTGCCAGCTCACCACAGGACAGAGGAAAGGGTGGCTACACCTTC
.	.	TRBV4-3	15	TRBJ2-7	CASSQDHRSSYEQYF	TGCGCCAGCAGCCAAGATCACAGGAGCTCCTACGAGCAGTACTTC
TRBD1	.	TRBV5-1	15	TRBJ1-5	CASSFSTGGNQPQHF	TGCGCCAGCAGCTTCTCAACAGGGGGCAATCAGCCCCAGCATTTT
.	.	TRBV2	16	TRBJ2-7	CASSEAGGRSSYEQYF	TGTGCCAGCAGTGAAGCCGGGGGGCGGTCCTCCTACGAGCAGTACTTC
TRBD1	.	TRBV9	13	TRBJ1-1	CASSARTGVEAFF	TGTGCCAGCAGCGCGCGGACAGGGGTCGAAGCTTTCTTT
TRBD1	.	TRBV27	12	TRBJ2-7	CASSTGEYEQYF	TGTGCCAGCAGTACAGGGGAATACGAGCAGTACTTC
.	few	TRBV4-2	16	TRBJ1-1	CASSQATLTRGTEAFF	TGTGCCAGCAGCCAGGCGACACTGACCAGGGGCACTGAAGCTTTCTTT
.	.	TRBV6-5	14	TRBJ1-1	CASGEPPPIPITFF	TGTGCCAGTGGGGAGCCTCCACCGATCCCGATCACTTTCTTT
TRBD1	.	TRBV9	14	TRBJ1-1	CASSGLPGQTEAFF	TGTGCCAGCAGCGGTCTTCCGGGACAGACTGAAGCTTTCTTT